The T cell receptor (beta chain) described here comes from a study of technical replicates of blood from several donors. V lost 6 bases to trimming and J lost 1 base, with 6 bases between them. Germline CDR1 is MGHRA and CDR2 is YSYEKL. The CDR3 has 13 amino acids. The method was immunoSEQ multiplex PCR; TCRdb's version includes in-frame clones alone and lacks a portion of them. The data contain tens of thousands of clones, roughly nine tenths of them singletons. The sample consisted of PBMCs. The chain is built from TRBV4-1 and TRBJ2-2; D might be TRBD1 (5 bases). This clonotype was sampled from a human donor in good health. Some clones in this sample may be carry-over from other donors' samples. The CDR3 loop is CASRGQNTGELFF. The CDR3 bases are TGCGCCAGCAGGGGGCAGAACACCGGGGAGCTGTTTTTT.